Presented here are 18 T cell receptor beta chains from one specimen sequenced in a study of T-cell reconstitution after alpha-beta-depleted transplantation in children. It was with unique molecular identifiers that the TCRbeta library was prepared. TCRdb reanalysed the PCR reads using MiXCR and keeps one entry per CDR3 protein. The table shows 600,000 or so distinct CDR3 sequences, with about 21% occurring only once. Material: PBMCs, mostly from graft donor cells, obtained 360 days after TCRalphabeta/CD19-depleted stem cell transplant. The receptor set was obtained from a boy in the first two years of life who had a stem cell transplant for acute myeloid leukemia, so the T cells may come from the graft donor.

This clonotype was seen repeatedly, ten times or more. The rearrangement links TRBV2 to TRBJ2-5; perhaps TRBD2 as D (6 bases). Germline V gene data show CDR1 as SNHLY and CDR2 as FYNNEI. The CDR3 has 12 amino acids. With 6 bases removed from V and 5 bases from J, the gap between germline ends came to 10 bases. The CDR3 is CASSRLAETQYF. CDR3 nucleotide sequence: TGTGCCAGCAGCCGGCTAGCGGAGACCCAGTACTTC.

This clonotype occurred a few times. The V gene is TRBV20-1, the J gene TRBJ1-1; D uncertain. V dropped 5 bases and J dropped 5 bases, with 6 bases sitting between them. This CDR3 region has 10 residues. Germline CDR1 DFQATT, CDR2 SNEGSKA (reference sequence). In nucleotides, the CDR3 is TGCAGTGCTTCTACGACTGAAGCTTTCTTT. Translation gives CSASTTEAFF.

The J gene is TRBJ1-2, the V gene TRBV5-5; D is unresolved. Trimming removed 3 bases from V and 8 bases from J, with 11 bases in between. There are 12 residues in the CDR3. The germline V gene has CDR1 SGHKS and CDR2 YYEKEE (reference sequence). The CDR3 DNA is TGTGCCAGCAGCTCCTGGGCACGGGGCTACACCTTC. As protein: CASSSWARGYTF.

This clonotype showed up many times. This rearrangement joins TRBV4-2 to TRBJ2-3; D is uncertain. From germline, CDR1 is LGHNA and CDR2 YNFKEQ. The CDR3 length is 14 residues. V was cut by 1 base and J by 6 bases, with 11 bases left in between. CDR3 DNA sequence: TGTGCCAGCAGCCAAGGACGGACCCACGATACGCAGTATTTT. Its protein is CASSQGRTHDTQYF.

In this sample, this clonotype turned up many times. The J gene is TRBJ2-5, the V gene TRBV20-1; TRBD2 matches at 11 bases. Germline-derived CDR1 and CDR2 are DFQATT and SNEGSKA (reference sequence). This CDR3 contains 14 residues. The V segment lost 5 bases and the J segment 2 bases; nucleotides outside the gene matches: 4. The CDR3 nucleotides are TGCAGTGCTGCGACTAGCGGGGCTCAAGAGACCCAGTACTTC. Protein: CSAATSGAQETQYF.

The V gene is TRBV6-2 or TRBV6-3, the J gene TRBJ1-1, with a possible D match to TRBD1 (5 bases). This CDR3 contains 11 residues. Germline V CDR1 and CDR2: MNHEY, SVGEGT. V was pared by 4 bases and J by 10 bases, with 10 bases between. CDR3 DNA sequence: TGTGCCAGCAGTTTAGGGGACCGAGCTTTCTTT. It translates to CASSLGDRAFF.

The chain uses TRBV6-1 and TRBJ1-2; tentatively, D is TRBD1 (5 bases). The germline V gene encodes CDR1 MNHNS and CDR2 SASEGT. The CDR3 consists of 18 residues. Deletions cut 5 bases from V and 3 bases from J, with 25 bases between. The chain's CDR3 is CASSSPGGSKGVDYGYTF. The DNA for the CDR3 is TGTGCCAGCAGTAGTCCCGGGGGGTCGAAGGGAGTGGACTATGGCTACACCTTC.

There are many counts of this clonotype. This chain connects TRBV20-1 to TRBJ1-2, with D unclear. CDR1 DFQATT and CDR2 SNEGSKA come from the germline V gene (reference sequence). The CDR3 sequence is 13 residues long. The germline V and J ends were trimmed by 4 bases and 6 bases, with 15 bases remaining between them. Here the CDR3 reads CSATVGRANGYTF. The CDR3 DNA reads as TGCAGTGCTACCGTCGGGCGGGCGAATGGCTACACCTTC.

This clonotype was picked up a small number of times. The gene calls are TRBV6-5 and TRBJ2-1; D perhaps matches TRBD2 (5 bases). This CDR3 spans 15 amino acids. V was shortened by 1 base and J by 9 bases, with 16 bases between the two germline ends. The germline V gene has CDR1 MNHEY and CDR2 SVGAGI. DNA for the CDR3: TGTGCCAGCAGTTACTTCCCCGGGGAAGGGCCTGAGCAGTTCTTC. Its translation is CASSYFPGEGPEQFF.

There are many counts of this clonotype. This rearrangement joins TRBV6-5 to TRBJ2-3, with D possibly TRBD2 on 5 matching bases. This CDR3 has 13 amino acids. Trimming left V 0 bases short and J 14 bases short, with 15 bases between. CDR1 MNHEY and CDR2 SVGAGI come from the germline V gene. The CDR3 here is CASSYSSQFLAYF. The CDR3 DNA is TGTGCCAGCAGTTACTCATCCCAATTTCTAGCGTATTTT.

J is TRBJ2-5 and V is TRBV4-3; D gene uncertain. The CDR3 has 13 amino acids. The germline CDR1 and CDR2 sequences are LGHNA and YSLEER. The V end lost 4 bases, the J end lost 5 bases, and 11 bases lay between the germline ends. This CDR3 is CASSRDLTETQYF. For the CDR3, the DNA is TGCGCCAGCAGCCGGGATTTGACCGAGACCCAGTACTTC.

The chain couples TRBV20-1 to TRBJ2-7; D possibly corresponds to TRBD2 (5 bases). Trimming left V 6 bases short and J 5 bases short, with 17 bases between. CDR3 length: 13 residues. Germline-derived CDR1 and CDR2 are DFQATT and SNEGSKA (reference sequence). CDR3 DNA sequence: TGCAGTGCCCTCCCGGGGTCCGGGGACGAGCAGTACTTC. Encoded protein: CSALPGSGDEQYF.

The CDR3 is CATSRDSRAGTETQYF. CDR3 sequence (DNA): TGTGCCACCAGCAGAGATAGCAGGGCAGGGACGGAGACCCAGTACTTC. V is TRBV15 and J is TRBJ2-5, with D perhaps being TRBD1 or TRBD2 (5 bases each). Germline values: CDR1 LNHNV, CDR2 YYDKDF (reference sequence). V was clipped by 0 bases and J by 5 bases, with 16 bases between them. CDR3 length: 16 residues.

In its sample, this clonotype was seen many times. The genes are TRBV6-1 and TRBJ2-3, with 9 bases identical to TRBD1. The V gene end was trimmed by 8 bases and the J gene end by 2 bases; junction bases not matched to a gene: 11. Germline V gives CDR1 MNHNS, CDR2 SASEGT. The CDR3 length is 16 residues. CDR3 protein: CASHRGGQGITDTQYF. The CDR3 nucleotides read TGTGCCAGCCACCGCGGGGGACAGGGCATCACAGATACGCAGTATTTT.

This clonotype was seen a handful of times. This chain connects TRBV9 to TRBJ2-3; D could derive from TRBD1 or TRBD2 (5 bases each). The CDR3 runs to 14 residues. The V end was cut by 1 base, the J end by 6 bases, with 12 bases between. CDR1 and CDR2 (germline): SGDLS, YYNGEE. The CDR3 DNA sequence: TGTGCCAGCAGCGTACTGGACTGGGGCGATACGCAGTATTTT. Translation: CASSVLDWGDTQYF.

This clonotype occurred a few times. J is TRBJ2-1 and V is TRBV7-3; weak D call: TRBD2 (6 bases). In germline, CDR1 is SGHTA, CDR2 FQGTGA. This CDR3 contains 15 residues. The ends were cut back, 5 bases at V and 7 bases at J, with 18 bases in the middle. Here the CDR3 reads CASSRIRDSENEQFF. For the CDR3, the DNA is TGTGCCAGCAGCCGCATCCGGGACTCAGAGAATGAGCAGTTCTTC.

This clonotype showed up just once. The V gene is TRBV18, the J gene TRBJ2-1; no reliable D call. The V gene lost 3 bases and the J gene lost 1 base, with 7 bases spanning the gap. In germline, CDR1 is KGHSH, CDR2 LQKENI. CDR3 size: 14 residues. DNA of the CDR3: TGTGCCAGCTCACCGATTGAGTCCTACAATGAGCAGTTCTTC. Translating gives CASSPIESYNEQFF.

V usage is TRBV3-1 and J usage is TRBJ2-3; D gene uncertain. CDR3 size: 13 residues. The V gene lost 0 bases and the J gene lost 8 bases, with 9 bases spanning the gap. Germline values: CDR1 LGHDT, CDR2 YNNKEL (reference sequence). CDR3 residues: CASSQDRGSTQYF. CDR3 DNA sequence: TGTGCCAGCAGCCAAGATCGAGGCTCTACGCAGTATTTT.